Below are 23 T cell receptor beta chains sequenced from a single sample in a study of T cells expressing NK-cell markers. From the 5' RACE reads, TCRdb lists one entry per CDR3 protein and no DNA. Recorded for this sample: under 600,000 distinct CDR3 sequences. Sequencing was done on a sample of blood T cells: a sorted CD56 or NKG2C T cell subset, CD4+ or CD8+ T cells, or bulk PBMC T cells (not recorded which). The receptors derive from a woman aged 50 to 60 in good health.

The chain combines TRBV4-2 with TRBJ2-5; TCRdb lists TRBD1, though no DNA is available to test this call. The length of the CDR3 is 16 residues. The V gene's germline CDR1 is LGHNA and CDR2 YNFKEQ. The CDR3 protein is CASSQGPTGGQETQYF.

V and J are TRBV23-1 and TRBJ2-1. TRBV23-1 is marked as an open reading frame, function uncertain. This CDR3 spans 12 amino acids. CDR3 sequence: CARHTGENEQFF.

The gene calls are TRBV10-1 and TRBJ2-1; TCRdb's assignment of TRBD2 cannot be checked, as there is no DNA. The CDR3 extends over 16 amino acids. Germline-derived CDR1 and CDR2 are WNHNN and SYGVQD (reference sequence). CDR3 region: CASSAVAGGGLDEQFF.

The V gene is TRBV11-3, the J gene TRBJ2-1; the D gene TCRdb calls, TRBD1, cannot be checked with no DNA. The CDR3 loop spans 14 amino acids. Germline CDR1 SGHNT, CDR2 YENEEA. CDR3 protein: CASSTSGRGNEQFF.

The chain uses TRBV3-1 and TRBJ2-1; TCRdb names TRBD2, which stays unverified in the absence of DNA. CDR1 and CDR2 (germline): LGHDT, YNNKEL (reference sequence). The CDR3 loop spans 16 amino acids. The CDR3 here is CASSQAGGRAKNEQFF.

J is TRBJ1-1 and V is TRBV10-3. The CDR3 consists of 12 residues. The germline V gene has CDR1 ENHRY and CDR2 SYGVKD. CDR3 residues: CAISEVTTEAFF.

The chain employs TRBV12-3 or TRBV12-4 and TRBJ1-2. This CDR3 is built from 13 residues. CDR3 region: CASTPLRVDGYTF.

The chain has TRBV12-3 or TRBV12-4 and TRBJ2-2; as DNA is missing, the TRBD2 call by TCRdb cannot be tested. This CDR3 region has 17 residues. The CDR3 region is CASSFLPSGINTGELFF.

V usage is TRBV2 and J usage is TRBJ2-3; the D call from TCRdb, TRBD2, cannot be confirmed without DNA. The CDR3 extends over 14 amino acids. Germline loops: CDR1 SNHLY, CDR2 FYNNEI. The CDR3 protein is CASMLAGRGDTQYF. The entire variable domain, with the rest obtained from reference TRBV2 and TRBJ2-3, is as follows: EPEVTQTPSHQVTQMGQEVILRCVPISNHLYFYWYRQILGQKVEFLVSFYNNEISEKSEIFDDQFSVERPDGSNFTLKIRSTKLEDSAMYFCASMLAGRGDTQYFGPGTRLTVL.

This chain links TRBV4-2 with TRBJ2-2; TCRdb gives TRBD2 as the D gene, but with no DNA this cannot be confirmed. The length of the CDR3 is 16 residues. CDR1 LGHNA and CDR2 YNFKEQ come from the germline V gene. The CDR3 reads CASSQVSGTSFGELFF.

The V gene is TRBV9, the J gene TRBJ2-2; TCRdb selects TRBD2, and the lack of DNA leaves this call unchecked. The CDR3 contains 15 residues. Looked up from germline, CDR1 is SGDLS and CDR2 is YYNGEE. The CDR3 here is CASRPSGLAAGELFF. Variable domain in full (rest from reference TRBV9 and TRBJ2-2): DSGVTQTPKHLITATGQRVTLRCSPRSGDLSVYWYQQSLDQGLQFLIQYYNGEERAKGNILERFSAQQFPDLHSELNLSSLELGDSALYFCASRPSGLAAGELFFGEGSRLTVL.

CDR3 in amino acids: CASTGTGEYIQYF. The chain has TRBV2 and TRBJ2-4; TCRdb proposes TRBD1, but this gene call is untestable without DNA. Germline V gene lookup returns CDR1 SNHLY and CDR2 FYNNEI. The CDR3 is 13 amino acids.

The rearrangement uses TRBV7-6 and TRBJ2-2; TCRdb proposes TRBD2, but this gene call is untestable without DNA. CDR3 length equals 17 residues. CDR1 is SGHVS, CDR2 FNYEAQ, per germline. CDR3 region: CASSPGRLAGHTGELFF.

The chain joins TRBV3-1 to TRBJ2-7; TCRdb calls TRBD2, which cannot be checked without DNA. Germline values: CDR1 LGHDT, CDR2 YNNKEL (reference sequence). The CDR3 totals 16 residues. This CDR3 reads CASRPGLAGATYEQYF.

CDR3 amino acids: CASSPRMNEKLFF. The V call is TRBV11-1, the J call TRBJ1-4. Germline loops: CDR1 SGHAT, CDR2 FQDESV (reference sequence). The CDR3 loop spans 13 amino acids.

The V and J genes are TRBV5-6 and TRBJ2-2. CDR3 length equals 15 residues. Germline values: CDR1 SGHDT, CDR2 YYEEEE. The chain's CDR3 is CASSFRGPYTGELFF.

CDR3 sequence: CASSEGVGETQYF. The genes are TRBV19 and TRBJ2-5; absent DNA, TCRdb's TRBD2 call cannot be checked. CDR3 length equals 13 residues. The germline V gene encodes CDR1 LNHDA and CDR2 SQIVND (reference sequence).

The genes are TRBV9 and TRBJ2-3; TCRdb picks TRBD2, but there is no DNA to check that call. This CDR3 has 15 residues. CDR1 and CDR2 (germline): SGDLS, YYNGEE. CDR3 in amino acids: CASSGAGEPTDTQYF.

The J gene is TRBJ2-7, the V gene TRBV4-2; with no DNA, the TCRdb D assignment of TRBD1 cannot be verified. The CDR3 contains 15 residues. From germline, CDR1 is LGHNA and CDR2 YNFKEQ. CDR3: CASSPPEATVGEQYF.

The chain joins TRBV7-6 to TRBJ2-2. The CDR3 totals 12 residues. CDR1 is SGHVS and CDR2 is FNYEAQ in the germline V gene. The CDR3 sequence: CASSFLAGELFF.

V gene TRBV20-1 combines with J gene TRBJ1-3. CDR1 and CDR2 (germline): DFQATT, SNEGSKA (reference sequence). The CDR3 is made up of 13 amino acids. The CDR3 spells CSASSAEGNTIYF.

The CDR3 protein is CASSLVRGEETQYF. The J gene is TRBJ2-5, the V gene TRBV7-2; TCRdb indicates TRBD1, and absent DNA this call remains unverified. Looked up from germline, CDR1 is SGHTA and CDR2 is FQGNSA. The CDR3 length is 14 residues.

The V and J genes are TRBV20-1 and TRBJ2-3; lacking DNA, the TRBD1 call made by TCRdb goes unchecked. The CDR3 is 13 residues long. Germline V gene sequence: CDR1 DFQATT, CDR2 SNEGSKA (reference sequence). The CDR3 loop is CSAGRGGGDTQYF.